This record covers a single T cell receptor beta chain. Its target is unknown. The data originate from a study of metastatic and nonmetastatic thyroid tumors. At the level of the study: Repertoires were compared across blood and tumor or nodule tissue from malignant and benign thyroid patients.

Patients had received no treatment of any kind before thyroid surgery. As processed by the authors: The study's classifier, a distant-metastasis tool for papillary thyroid cancer, was built using CDR3 differences across clinicopathological groups. TCRdb re-clonotyped the PCR reads through MiXCR. TCRdb's processing, not the authors' own work, is the source of the V and J calls. The repertoire holds some 37,000 clones, with less than 60% as singletons. Study-level findings and limits: Malignant thyroid tumors reportedly had TCR beta diversity that was significantly higher than in benign nodules, in blood and tumor.

The sequenced sample was tumor tissue. This receptor was identified in a male donor with papillary thyroid cancer or a benign thyroid nodule (not recorded which). Some clones in this sample may be carry-over from other donors' samples.

This chain's CDR3 is CASSLAGRLNTEAFF. The CDR3 bases are TGTGCCAGCAGTTTAGCGGGACGTTTGAACACTGAAGCTTTCTTT. The rearrangement uses TRBV12-3 or TRBV12-4 and TRBJ1-1; D is perhaps TRBD1 (5 bases). Trimming took off 0 bases at V and 0 bases at J, with 8 bases between the two ends. CDR3 size: 15 residues.